A selection of T cell receptor beta chains follows, all from one sample in a study of OX40 agonist ivuxolimab in advanced cancers. Repertoires were generated with immunoSEQ multiplex PCR, while TCRdb's copy carries only in-frame clones and drops some. Here the sample spans approximately 71,000 clones, about 82% being singletons. This material consisted of CD4+ or CD8+ T cells sorted from blood, taken in a trial of the OX40 agonist ivuxolimab. These receptors all come from an adult with an advanced solid tumor such as melanoma, head and neck, liver or kidney cancer. CDR3s include the opening cysteine and the closing phenylalanine or tryptophan. The D gene is left open where the match is weak. Where a row states a size, it is once, few, many or the class of an expanded clone; other rows omit it.

clone_size j_call d_call v_call cdr3_nt cdr3_aa
few TRBJ2-2 TRBD2 TRBV28 TGTGCCAGCAGTCTAGGGCCGGGAGGGCCTCAGAACACCGGGGAGCTGTTTTTT CASSLGPGGPQNTGELFF
. TRBJ1-1 . TRBV10-3 TGTGCCATCAAAGAGAACACTGAAGCTTTCTTT CAIKENTEAFF
. TRBJ1-5 . TRBV9 TGTGCCAGCAGCGCCCAGGAGGATCAGCCCCAGCATTTT CASSAQEDQPQHF
. TRBJ2-5 TRBD1 TRBV23-1 TGCGCCAGCAGTCAGCGCACAGGGGGTAAAGAGACCCAGTACTTC CASSQRTGGKETQYF
once TRBJ1-5 . TRBV5-4 TGTGCCAGCAGCGCCGGTTTCAATCAGCCCCAGCATTTT CASSAGFNQPQHF
. TRBJ1-4 . TRBV27 TGTGCCAGCAGCCGCAGAGATAATGAAAAACTGTTTTTT CASSRRDNEKLFF
. TRBJ2-1 TRBD2 TRBV10-2 TGCGCCAGCAGAGGACTAGCGGGAGGCCTTAATGAGCAGTTCTTC CASRGLAGGLNEQFF
once TRBJ2-3 TRBD2 TRBV28 TGTGCCAGCAGTTTGCTAGCGGGAGGGAGAGATACGCAGTATTTT CASSLLAGGRDTQYF
. TRBJ1-5 . TRBV4-1 TGCGCCAGCAGCCAAGAGGGCCCAGGTGGGGGGAGCAATCAGCCCCAGCATTTT CASSQEGPGGGSNQPQHF
. TRBJ1-2 . TRBV5-1 TGCGCCAGCAGCTTGGCCGGTCGGAACTACACCTTC CASSLAGRNYTF
. TRBJ1-5 . TRBV30 TGTGCCTGGAGTGTTCGGGGGGGCAATCAGCCCCAGCATTTT CAWSVRGGNQPQHF
. TRBJ2-3 . TRBV6-1 TGTGCCAGCAGTGATCGAGGGTCCGGAGATACGCAGTATTTT CASSDRGSGDTQYF
. TRBJ2-3 TRBD1 TRBV7-8 TGTGCCAGCAGCTTAAGGGGACAGGGTGGTGATACGCAGTATTTT CASSLRGQGGDTQYF
. TRBJ2-5 . TRBV2 TGTGCCAGCAGGGGCGGGGAGACCCAGTACTTC CASRGGETQYF
. TRBJ2-5 . TRBV6-6 TGTGCCAGCAGCTCCAAAGAGACCCAGTACTTC CASSSKETQYF
. TRBJ2-1 . TRBV7-8 TGTGCCAGCAGACGGAACAATGAGCAGTTCTTC CASRRNNEQFF
. TRBJ2-3 . TRBV6-5 TGTGCCAGCAAAATCTGGGAGGAAACGGATACGCAGTATTTT CASKIWEETDTQYF
. TRBJ2-1 . TRBV28 TGTGCCAGCAGCCAAGGTTCCAGCGTGCAGTTCTTC CASSQGSSVQFF
. TRBJ1-3 . TRBV7-2 TGTGCCAGCAGCTTAGTTCTAGGCCGTGGAAACACCATATATTTT CASSLVLGRGNTIYF
. TRBJ2-4 TRBD1 TRBV7-9 TGTGCCAGCAGCTACCTGACAGGGACCAAAAACATTCAGTACTTC CASSYLTGTKNIQYF
. TRBJ1-3 . TRBV25-1 TGTGCCAGCAGCTCGGCAGGCTCAACATCGGGAAACACCATATATTTT CASSSAGSTSGNTIYF
. TRBJ1-4 . TRBV6-1 TGTGCCAGCATTTCACGACAGGCAACTAATGAAAAACTGTTTTTT CASISRQATNEKLFF
. TRBJ2-3 . TRBV7-7 TGTGCCAGCAGCTTCCTCCCTAGCAGGCCCGGCCCATATACGCAGTATTTT CASSFLPSRPGPYTQYF
. TRBJ1-1 . TRBV4-1 TGCGCCAGCAGCCCCGAAATCGGGAACACTGAAGCTTTCTTT CASSPEIGNTEAFF
. TRBJ1-2 . TRBV5-1 TGCGCCAGCAGCTTGGGGGTCGACACCGCCGGGCTTTACACCTTC CASSLGVDTAGLYTF
. TRBJ2-5 . TRBV5-1 TGCGCCAGCAGCCGTCGGGACGCGGGACAAGAGACCCAGTACTTC CASSRRDAGQETQYF
. TRBJ1-5 . TRBV7-2 TGTGCCAGCAGCTTAGCGGCAGGGTCGAATCAGCCCCAGCATTTT CASSLAAGSNQPQHF
. TRBJ1-5 TRBD1 TRBV19 TGTGCCAGTAGTATCTCTGGACAGGGGGATCAGCCCCAGCATTTT CASSISGQGDQPQHF
. TRBJ1-4 . TRBV21-1 TGTGCCAGCAGCAAATGGGACCCCGAAGGAAGTGAAAAACTGTTTTTT CASSKWDPEGSEKLFF
. TRBJ2-7 TRBD2 TRBV4-3 TGCGCCAGCAGCCAAGATGGCGCGGGAGGGCCCAACTACGAGCAGTACTTC CASSQDGAGGPNYEQYF
few TRBJ1-2 . TRBV5-4 TGTGCCAGCAGCTATGACCAGGGAAACTATGGCTACACCTTC CASSYDQGNYGYTF
. TRBJ2-5 TRBD2 TRBV13 TGTGCCAGCAGCGCGGGACTAGCGGGAGCCACCCTCCCAGAGACCCAGTACTTC CASSAGLAGATLPETQYF
. TRBJ1-4 TRBD1 TRBV19 TGTGCCAGTAGACTCTTGGGGACAGACCCTGAAAAACTGTTTTTT CASRLLGTDPEKLFF
. TRBJ2-1 . TRBV2 TGTGCCAGCAGTGAAAGTGGGGGTTCCTACAATGAGCAGTTCTTC CASSESGGSYNEQFF
. TRBJ1-1 . TRBV5-8 TGTGCCAGCAGCTCATGGGCAGTGACCACTGAAGCTTTCTTT CASSSWAVTTEAFF
. TRBJ2-1 TRBD2 TRBV9 TGTGCCAGCAGCGTAGGACTAGCGGGACGGAGCTCCTACAATGAGCAGTTCTTC CASSVGLAGRSSYNEQFF
. TRBJ1-5 . TRBV5-5 TGTGCCAGCAGCTTGGAGACGGGGGGCCATCAGCCCCAGCATTTT CASSLETGGHQPQHF
. TRBJ2-3 . TRBV6-1 TGTGCCAGCGCGGATAACCCCACAGATACGCAGTATTTT CASADNPTDTQYF
. TRBJ1-1 . TRBV5-1 TGCGCCAGCACCCCGTGGGGGGCCTTGAACACTGAAGCTTTCTTT CASTPWGALNTEAFF
. TRBJ2-3 . TRBV5-1 TGCGCCAGCAGCTTGGGGCCAGGGGGCACAGATACGCAGTATTTT CASSLGPGGTDTQYF
. TRBJ1-1 TRBD1 TRBV27 TGTGCCAGCAGTTTATCGAACCGCAGGGGGCCAGACACTGAAGCTTTCTTT CASSLSNRRGPDTEAFF
. TRBJ1-2 . TRBV27 TGTGCCAGCAGGAACACAGGTCGCTATGGCTACACCTTC CASRNTGRYGYTF
. TRBJ2-3 . TRBV6-1 TGTGCCGGTACGCCGTTCGACAGGCCAGGGGATACGCAGTATTTT CAGTPFDRPGDTQYF
. TRBJ1-1 . TRBV27 TGTGCCAGCAGTTTGGGGTCCGGCACTGAAGCTTTCTTT CASSLGSGTEAFF
. TRBJ2-3 TRBD1 TRBV5-1 TGCGCCAGCAGCTTATCGGGGCGGTCAGGACAGGGTTCCACAGATACGCAGTATTTT CASSLSGRSGQGSTDTQYF
. TRBJ2-7 TRBD1 TRBV7-2 TGCGCCAGCAGCTACGGACAGGGGGCGGGTTACGAGCAGTACTTC CASSYGQGAGYEQYF
. TRBJ1-2 . TRBV7-8 TGTGCCAGCAGCTTAGCGGAGAGGAACTATGGCTACACCTTC CASSLAERNYGYTF
. TRBJ2-3 . TRBV27 TGTGCCAGCAGCCGGATTACCGGCGCCCCCACAGATACGCAGTATTTT CASSRITGAPTDTQYF
. TRBJ1-5 . TRBV6-5 TGTGCCAGCAGTTACCAGGGACTCAATCAGCCCCAGCATTTT CASSYQGLNQPQHF
. TRBJ2-3 TRBD2 TRBV5-1 TGCGCCAGCAGCCTAACCGGGACTAGCGGGGGGTTGGCAGATACGCAGTATTTT CASSLTGTSGGLADTQYF
. TRBJ2-4 TRBD1 TRBV6-5 TGTGCCAGCGGGACCGCGGGACAGGGGGACATTCAGTACTTC CASGTAGQGDIQYF